This section outlines one T cell receptor beta chain sequence together with its context. The antigen is not known. This CDR3 has 16 amino acids. Per germline, CDR1 MNHNS and CDR2 SASEGT. V lost 2 bases and J lost 0, with 11 bases in between. The data are from a study of PD-L1 blockade in urothelial cancer. Overall study: Patients initiated atezolizumab around 2014 at 1,200 mg intravenously every 3 weeks. Blood underwent analysis 3 weeks (second dose) and 6 weeks after treatment began.

The study's findings and limits: More expansion of tumor-associated blood clones, seen at 3 weeks, marked durable-benefit patients.

Described time point: peripheral blood 6 weeks after treatment start. Libraries were prepared by immunoSEQ multiplex PCR; TCRdb keeps only in-frame clonotypes and omits some of them. In the table there are around 48,000 clones, more than 75% of which are singletons. Sequenced here: PBMCs, sampled around atezolizumab (anti-PD-L1) treatment. The TCR sequence derives from a man aged 55 to 70 with urothelial cancer. This chain connects TRBV6-1 to TRBJ1-5; D may be TRBD1 (5 bases). The CDR3 is CASSEWGDRSNQPQHF. The CDR3 DNA follows: TGTGCCAGCAGTGAATGGGGGGACCGTAGCAATCAGCCCCAGCATTTT.